The present T cell receptor beta chain was sequenced within a study of STAT5B mutations in CD4+ large granular lymphocyte leukemia. Overall study: The CDR3 'QG' motif was associated with a particular HLA allele among healthy donors.

There are 16 residues in the CDR3. Germline V gene lookup returns CDR1 SEHNR and CDR2 FQNEAQ (reference sequence). Trimming took 8 bases from V and 0 from J, leaving 16 bases between them. Comment on this clone: Antigen: not known.

TCRdb keeps only in-frame clones here, not all; method: immunoSEQ multiplex PCR. The repertoire includes around 48,000 clones, about three quarters of them detected once, and approximately 1.4% sits in the top ten. Study observations and caveats: TRBV06-family usage was enriched in top patient clones (8/27) versus controls (2/35). Roughly a quarter of private leukemic clonotypes occurred rarely in other patients' non-leukemic repertoires. Without putative leukemic clones, patient CD4-sorted repertoires remained more clonal than healthy CD4+ repertoires.

The chain joins TRBV7-9 to TRBJ2-2; tentative D call: TRBD1 (6 bases). The sequenced material came from CD4+ T cells from blood buffy coats. This sequence originates from a human donor in good health. The CDR3 DNA reads as TGTGCCAGCTTGATTGTGGGACAAGCGAACACCGGGGAGCTGTTTTTT. Translating gives CASLIVGQANTGELFF.